This T cell receptor (beta chain) was sequenced during a study of CD8 T cells in Susac syndrome. The CDR3 extends over 15 amino acids. Germline V gene sequence: CDR1 SQVTM, CDR2 ANQGSEA. Between the trimmed V and J ends, which lost 6 bases and 3 bases, there was a span of 21 bases. The RNA, 0.5 to 1 ug, was put through reverse transcription using random hexamers. MiXCR was run by TCRdb on the immunoSEQ multiplex PCR reads, yielding one entry per CDR3 protein. The repertoire has roughly 180,000 distinct CDR3 sequences, more than 90% of them found once; the top ten carry around 0.14%. Bulk CD8+ and CD4+ cells came from magnetic negative isolation; CD8+ TEMRA by FACS.

The chain recombines TRBV29-1 with TRBJ2-7; possibly TRBD1 for D (5 bases). This TCR was recovered from a human donor in good health. Sequenced: CD4+ T cells from PBMCs. CDR3 DNA sequence: TGCAGCGTCCTAAAATTAGACAGAACTAACTACGAGCAGTACTTC. Translated: CSVLKLDRTNYEQYF.